The present T cell receptor (beta chain) was sequenced within a study of blood T cell repertoires in COVID-19. Overall study: Acute and convalescent COVID-19 samples came from the United States, Italy and Spain. PBMCs, B-cell-depleted T cells, or T cells provided the cDNA or gDNA that made up the material.

The germline CDR1 and CDR2 sequences are SGHNT and YYREEE (reference sequence). This CDR3 is built from 15 residues. Trimming removed 4 bases from V and 6 bases from J, with 19 bases in between. Authors' methods: Estimates of nucleated cell counts were drawn from the amplification of reference gene primers. Only in-frame clones appear in the TCRdb table, and some are missing; sequencing was by immunoSEQ multiplex PCR. That table furnishes V, J and clone size, whereas the DNA furnished D and trimming. The sample holds approximately 74,000 clones, 85% to 95% seen once. The sample was peripheral blood. The clonotype originates from a woman aged 60-75 years with active COVID-19. The rearrangement uses TRBV5-4 and TRBJ1-2; D might be TRBD1 (5 bases). The CDR3 DNA reads as TGTGCCAGCAGCCAACCCCAGGGCGGCTTTAATGGCTACACCTTC. Translation gives CASSQPQGGFNGYTF.